This T cell receptor (beta chain) was recovered during a study of blood T cell repertoires in COVID-19 (TCRdb year 2020). About the full investigation: The collaborator samples originated in the United States, Italy and Spain and spanned the acute and convalescent phases of COVID-19. Samples were obtained from the ongoing ImmuneRACE study (first 160 participants) and from some 1,200 subjects provided by 6 global collaborators. Nearly every sample came with metadata listing a de-identified subject ID, COVID-19 status, age in years and sex. The repertoires were released in a freely available public database meant as a resource for research on the immune response to SARS-CoV-2. Subjects who had been exposed to COVID-19, were actively infected with it, or had recovered from it provided the deeply sampled blood TCRbeta repertoires that made up the dataset. The material from the prospective study consisted of cDNA or gDNA derived from T cells, B-cell-depleted T cells, or PBMCs. Where available, HLA class I and class II types were obtained from metadata supplied by the sample provider rather than from assay-based typing. The paper as a whole reports these results and caveats: Clinical and demographic metadata were provided uncurated, with the amount varying by source and participant.

Whole blood was collected in K2EDTA tubes by collaborating institutions according to the institutions' own protocols. For TCRbeta analysis, collaborators shipped samples in one of three forms: frozen whole blood, isolated PBMCs, or DNA extracted from either of those sample types. According to the germline V gene, CDR1 reads SGDLS and CDR2 reads YYNGEE. The germline ends are 14 bases apart after V is trimmed by 5 bases and J by 5 bases. The CDR3 holds 14 amino acids from the cysteine to the phenylalanine. Only the CDR3 part of the read is kept: 42 bases, read in frame from the first base. Note on this clone: No cognate antigen has been identified for it. Base qualities are not provided; no much larger clone lies one nucleotide away.

The immunoSEQ Assay, a bias-controlled multiplex PCR, was used to amplify TCRbeta CDR3 regions from genomic DNA. The authors processed their data as follows. Within the assay, amplification of reference gene primers was used to estimate how many nucleated cells each sample contained. To quantify the absolute abundance of each unique TCRbeta CDR3 rearrangement, sequence reads were collapsed and filtered. For each sample, productive Simpson clonality was calculated as the square root of Simpson's diversity index over productive rearrangements. TCRdb re-hosts the immuneACCESS table, in-frame sequences only. Its copies lack some clones; in the studies checked, an unresolved V gene accounts for under half of them, and the cause for the rest is not known. The V and J calls and the clone size are those of that table, but D and trimming were determined from the DNA. For this sample there are approximately 180,000 clones; approximately 90% appear just once. The ten largest account for approximately 6% of the sample.

Recombination joined TRBV9 with TRBJ2-1, with TRBD1 perhaps the D gene, on 5 matching bases. The specimen sequenced was peripheral blood. The TCR originated in a man aged 35-49 years with active or convalescent COVID-19. The CDR3 reads CASRQETGDNEQFF. The sequenced DNA is TGTGCCAGCAGACAAGAAACAGGAGACAATGAGCAGTTCTTC.